This TCR beta chain was sequenced during a study of T cell responses to AZD1222 COVID-19 vaccine (dated by TCRdb to 2020 to 2022). In the study overall: A total of about 240 trial participants underwent TCR sequencing, of whom roughly 210 received two doses of AZD1222 and about 25 received two doses of the MenACWY control vaccine. Enrollment into the trials was organized by age into subgroups of 18-55, 56-69 and 70-plus years, and those subgroups contained approximately 150, 30 and 60 TCR-sequenced participants, respectively.

The full study reports these points: Most participants were white British and females outnumbered males, and the authors suggested that clonal diversity may have been underestimated. Reportedly, close to half of the unique spike-specific TCRs recognized epitopes lying outside the regions that are mutated in the B.1.351 and B.1.1.7 variants. The whole spike protein was spanned by vaccine-associated CD4 TCRs, and dominant responses were seen in regions 160-218 and 743-854. Because no samples from the day 14 peak response were available, repertoires could be characterized only after the peak T cell response. The 56-69-year group was small, and its depth increase did not reach significance, likely because of low power. Conclusions about previously exposed vaccinees are limited because only six or seven AZD1222 recipients were SARS-CoV-2 seropositive at baseline. A significant rise in spike-specific TCR breadth and depth was observed after two AZD1222 doses relative to day 0 and relative to MenACWY recipients.

This clone was seen once. The clone's antigen remains unknown. Qualities for individual bases were not recorded, and no much larger clone is one base off. The sample's time point label is to be understood as: about 28 days (+/-7) after the second vaccine dose. AZD1222 recipients given second doses at about 4 weeks or at about 12 weeks were pooled, since spike-specific TCR depth and breadth were not found to differ between the two schedules. Vaccinee samples were obtained from the UK trials COV001 and COV002, which included a single-blind randomized controlled phase 2/3 trial of AZD1222 (ChAdOx1 nCoV-19) in healthy adults. Trial participant PBMC samples were collected at day 0 and day 28 after the second dose for TCRbeta chain sequencing. The V end gives up 3 bases and the J end 0 bases, leaving 3 bases in the junction not matched to a gene. From the cysteine up to the phenylalanine, the CDR3 has a length of 15 residues. CDR3 DNA is the only sequence kept; it has 45 bases, read in frame from the first base. CDR1 and CDR2 are read off the germline V gene (reference sequence) as MNHEY and SMNVEV.

The CDR3 regions of human TCRbeta chains were subjected to immunosequencing. The published analysis was carried out like this. Repertoire TCRs were matched against a reference library of SARS-CoV-2-specific TCRs generated with the MIRA antigen-specificity platform. Breadth was defined as the fraction of unique TCRs that were SARS-CoV-2-associated. Depth was defined as the fraction of total T cells that were SARS-CoV-2-associated. Each spike-specific TCR was assigned to its reactive spike region and to a CD4 or CD8 class using the MIRA data. Log10-transformed breadth and depth values were compared by one-way ANOVA with Sidak's multiple comparisons tests. As stored in TCRdb, this immuneACCESS dataset retains in-frame rearrangements with V and J assigned. A fraction of the clones does not appear; measured against another copy, unresolved V genes explain less than half of the discrepancy, and the remainder lacks a known reason. From that table come the V and J calls and clone size; the DNA was used to work out D and trimming. The sample table shows about 120,000 clones, and about 88% are seen once. The ten largest make up 2.5% to 3.5% of the sample.

The sequence was collected from an adult who received the AZD1222 COVID-19 vaccine. The sequence joins TRBV27 to TRBJ1-1; 8 bases in the middle match TRBD1. The input for sequencing was peripheral blood, taken 28 days after the second AZD1222 dose. In nucleotide form, the sequence is TGTGCCAGCAGTTTCGGACAGGGAATGAACACTGAAGCTTTCTTT. It translates to CASSFGQGMNTEAFF.